These T cell receptor beta chains were read from a single sample in a study of CD8+CD57+ T cells in acquired aplastic anemia. Via MiXCR, TCRdb re-called the reads, giving one row per CDR3 protein. This table holds 150,000 to 200,000 distinct CDR3 sequences, around 48% found once. Source material: sorted CD4+, CD8+, or CD8+CD57+ T cells (not recorded which) from PBMCs. These TCRs come from a human donor with aplastic anemia. The conserved cysteine and the conserved F or W are not part of the CDR3 here.

TRBJ2-3 | TRBV20-1 | SARDLTSGSGSTDTQY
TRBJ1-2 | TRBV19 | ASSSPDKNDGYT
TRBJ1-2 | TRBV20-1 | SAPGYT
TRBJ2-7 | TRBV9 | ASTLGQDLTYEQY
TRBJ2-7 | TRBV20-1 | SASGGTSGPYEQY
TRBJ2-3 | TRBV2 | AGSEQGIGDTQY
TRBJ2-5 | TRBV2 | ASTSTGTQIETQY
TRBJ2-7 | TRBV7-7 | ASSSGLPPYEQY
TRBJ2-1 | TRBV5-1 | ASSLGGGLSSYNEQF
TRBJ1-3 | TRBV12-5 | AASANPGNTIY
TRBJ2-7 | TRBV29-1 | SVEGGGTATYEQY
TRBJ2-7 | TRBV12-3/TRBV12-4 | ASRSSGTGTYEQY
TRBJ1-5 | TRBV20-1 | STSGQGQEWDQPQH
TRBJ2-2 | TRBV27 | ASNNVGFSNTGELF
TRBJ2-2 | TRBV11-1 | ASSFESRYGDGELF
TRBJ2-7 | TRBV7-9 | ASSSSAGTAYEQY
TRBJ2-1 | TRBV19 | ASSHPGGSSYNEQF
TRBJ1-2 | TRBV10-2 | ASSGQGYGYT